The 16 T cell receptor beta chains given below trace back to one sample, sequenced in a study of cytotoxic CD8 clonotypes in ibrutinib-treated CLL. Profiling relied on immunoSEQ multiplex PCR, and the TCRdb table lists in-frame clones only, not all of them. The repertoire includes approximately 140,000 clones, approximately 90% of them detected once, and 10% to 14% sits in the top ten. Sample: PBMCs, taken after 12 months of ibrutinib treatment. The receptors shown here come from a human donor with chronic lymphocytic leukemia.

The table lists this clone with a count of one. The sample has other DNA sequences that encode this CDR3 too. The chain has TRBV10-3 and TRBJ2-1; tentative D call: TRBD2 (6 bases). V was shortened by 2 bases and J by 7 bases, with 6 bases between the two germline ends. This CDR3 is built from 12 residues. The germline CDR1 and CDR2 sequences are ENHRY and SYGVKD. The CDR3 region is CAISEGGNEQFF. The CDR3 DNA is TGTGCCATCAGTGAGGGGGGGAATGAGCAGTTCTTC.

Note on this clone: A read error may produce the germline difference seen at one junction end. V usage is TRBV6-5 and J usage is TRBJ2-3; 9 bases are a match to TRBD2. The CDR3 is 13 amino acids. Germline V gives CDR1 MNHEY, CDR2 SVGAGI. The CDR3 loop reads CASIKSGTSQLTF. In nucleotides, the CDR3 is TGTGCCAGCATAAAGTCCGGGACTAGCCAGCTTACTTTT.

The V call is TRBV9, the J call TRBJ2-7, with D possibly matching TRBD2 (6 bases). The ends were cut back, 0 bases at V and 3 bases at J, with 13 bases in the middle. The germline gives CDR1 SGDLS, CDR2 YYNGEE. The CDR3 loop spans 15 amino acids. CDR3 nucleotides: TGTGCCAGCAGCGTAGGGGTCGGGAGCAGCTACGAGCAGTACTTC. Protein: CASSVGVGSSYEQYF.

This rearrangement joins TRBV7-3 to TRBJ2-7, with TRBD2 matching over 8 bases. Per germline, CDR1 SGHTA and CDR2 FQGTGA. V was pared by 7 bases and J by 6 bases, with 26 bases of the junction left unmatched. The CDR3 sequence is 19 residues long. The CDR3 sequence is CASTIESGSSGRGRSEQYF. The CDR3 DNA reads as TGTGCCAGCACCATCGAGTCGGGATCCAGCGGGAGAGGTCGTAGCGAGCAGTACTTC.

This sequence joins TRBV6-6 and TRBJ1-2, with D unresolved. The V end lost 0 bases, the J end lost 4 bases, and 12 bases lay between the germline ends. Germline assignment: CDR1 MNHNY and CDR2 SVGAGI (reference sequence). This CDR3 comprises 15 residues. The CDR3 nucleotides read TGTGCCAGCAGTTACTCTCGTTCCCACTCCTATGGCTACACCTTC. This codes for CASSYSRSHSYGYTF.

The chain joins TRBV10-2 to TRBJ1-2; 7 bases agree with TRBD1. The CDR3 spans 13 residues. CDR1 is WSHSY, CDR2 SAAADI, per germline. Trimming removed 7 bases from V and 4 bases from J; junction bases left unmatched: 6. The CDR3 nucleotides are TGCGCCAGCACCGACAGGGCTTTCTATGGCTACACCTTC. It is translated as CASTDRAFYGYTF.

The chain links TRBV10-1 to TRBJ2-7, with TRBD2 matching over 8 bases. The germline CDR1 and CDR2 sequences are WNHNN and SYGVQD (reference sequence). The CDR3 loop spans 15 amino acids. V dropped 0 bases and J dropped 5; count of bases not matched to a gene: 6. Written as DNA, the CDR3 is TGCGCCAGCAGTGAGTCTAGCGGGAACTTCCACGAGCAGTACTTC. Encoded protein: CASSESSGNFHEQYF.

The chain is built from TRBV28 and TRBJ2-7; D uncertain. Germline V gene data show CDR1 as MDHEN and CDR2 as SYDVKM. V was cut by 10 bases and J by 3 bases, with 13 bases left in between. This CDR3 is 12 amino acids long. The CDR3 sequence: CATRGPYYEQYF. For the CDR3, the DNA is TGTGCCACCCGAGGACCTTACTACGAGCAGTACTTC.

CDR3 in amino acids: CASSEGRGWDNEQFF. The DNA of the CDR3 is TGCGCCAGCAGTGAGGGGAGGGGATGGGACAATGAGCAGTTCTTC. V and J are TRBV10-2 and TRBJ2-1, with TRBD2 identical over 7 bases. Germline CDR1 and CDR2: WSHSY and SAAADI. V lost 2 bases to trimming and J lost 5 bases; unmatched junction nucleotides: 6. The CDR3 sequence is 15 residues long.

The chain carries TRBV11-2 and TRBJ1-2; D call uncertain. The CDR3 covers 11 residues. Germline-derived CDR1 and CDR2 are SGHAT and FQNNGV. V lost 3 bases and J lost 4, with 3 bases in between. The CDR3 region is CASSFGYGYTF. DNA of the CDR3: TGTGCCAGCAGCTTCGGCTATGGCTACACCTTC.

The rearrangement uses TRBV18 and TRBJ1-3, with 7 bases lining up with TRBD1. This CDR3 contains 16 residues. The germline CDR1 and CDR2 sequences are KGHSH and LQKENI. The V segment lost 0 bases and the J segment 2 bases; nucleotides outside the gene matches: 4. CDR3 DNA: TGTGCCAGCTCACCACCAGGAACAGGGGCTGGAAACACCATATATTTT. It translates to CASSPPGTGAGNTIYF.

The V and J genes are TRBV18 and TRBJ1-5; no firm D call. V lost 2 bases to trimming and J lost 5 bases, with 10 bases between them. Germline assignment: CDR1 KGHSH and CDR2 LQKENI. The CDR3 length is 14 residues. The CDR3: CASSPGSRDQPQHF. The CDR3, as DNA: TGTGCCAGCTCACCAGGGTCTCGAGATCAGCCCCAGCATTTT.

Here the CDR3 reads CASSLSFLADTQYF. For the CDR3, the DNA is TGCGCCAGCAGCTTAAGCTTCCTGGCAGATACGCAGTATTTT. This rearrangement joins TRBV5-1 to TRBJ2-3; D remains unclear. Deletions cut 2 bases from V and 4 bases from J, with 11 bases between. Germline values: CDR1 SGHRS, CDR2 YFSETQ. CDR3 size: 14 residues.

The rearrangement links TRBV7-9 to TRBJ2-2; D not certain. Trimming took 5 bases from V and 5 from J, leaving 6 bases between them. This CDR3 is built from 12 residues. Germline lookup yields CDR1 SEHNR and CDR2 FQNEAQ (reference sequence). Written as DNA, the CDR3 is TGTGCCAGCAGCCCCACTACCGGGGAGCTGTTTTTT. This codes for CASSPTTGELFF.

This chain joins TRBV27 and TRBJ2-5, with D possibly being TRBD2 (5 bases). Trimming left V 5 bases short and J 5 bases short, with 18 bases between. This CDR3 is 15 amino acids long. The germline V gene has CDR1 MNHEY and CDR2 SMNVEV (reference sequence). The CDR3 DNA is TGTGCCAGCAGTCAAAGCCCCGCTAGCATCGAGACCCAGTACTTC. This encodes CASSQSPASIETQYF.

This sequence joins TRBV29-1 and TRBJ2-7; TRBD2 aligns across 12 bases. CDR1 SQVTM and CDR2 ANQGSEA come from the germline V gene. J lost 4 bases, V lost 1 base, and 17 bases had no gene match. The CDR3 contains 19 residues. CDR3 DNA sequence: TGCAGCGTTGAAGCGTCTGTGGGGGGGGCCCTAGCGGGAGGGTACGAGCAGTACTTC. As protein: CSVEASVGGALAGGYEQYF.